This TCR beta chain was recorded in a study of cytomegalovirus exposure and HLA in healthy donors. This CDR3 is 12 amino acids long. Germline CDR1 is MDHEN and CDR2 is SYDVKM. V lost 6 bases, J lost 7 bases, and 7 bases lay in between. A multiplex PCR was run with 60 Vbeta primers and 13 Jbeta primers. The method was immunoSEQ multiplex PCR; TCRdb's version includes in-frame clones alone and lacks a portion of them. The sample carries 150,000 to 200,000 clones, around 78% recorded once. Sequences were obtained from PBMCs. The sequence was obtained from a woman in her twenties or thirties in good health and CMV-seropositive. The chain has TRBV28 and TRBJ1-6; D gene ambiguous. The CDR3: CASSLPNSPLHF. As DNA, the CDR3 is TGTGCCAGCAGCCTACCAAATTCACCCCTCCACTTT. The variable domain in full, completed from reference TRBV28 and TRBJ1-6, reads DVKVTQSSRYLVKRTGEKVFLECVQDMDHENMFWYRQDPGLGLRLIYFSYDVKMKEKGDIPEGYSVSREKKERFSLILESASTNQTSMYLCASSLPNSPLHFGNGTRLTVT.